The 18 T cell receptor beta chains below come from one sample, sequenced in a study of high-grade serous ovarian cancer treatment subgroups. The repertoire was sequenced with immunoSEQ multiplex PCR; TCRdb's copy has only in-frame clones and lacks some. The sample includes 2,000 to 2,500 clones, just over 70% of them seen just once. Tumor tissue was taken before any definitive surgery or chemotherapy was given. Sequencing input: tumor tissue. These receptors all stem from a human donor with high-grade serous ovarian cancer.

Here the CDR3 reads CASSSSARNTEAFF. In DNA, the CDR3 is TGCGCCAGCAGCTCTTCGGCTCGGAACACTGAAGCTTTCTTT. The genes are TRBV5-1 and TRBJ1-1; no firm D call. This CDR3 comprises 14 residues. Germline assignment: CDR1 SGHRS and CDR2 YFSETQ. Deletions cut 3 bases from V and 1 base from J, with 10 bases between.

The gene calls are TRBV7-8 and TRBJ1-1; D gene uncertain. Trimming took off 4 bases at V and 0 bases at J, with 6 bases between the two ends. This CDR3 is 13 amino acids long. Germline CDR1 is SGHVS and CDR2 is FQNEAQ. CDR3 amino acids: CASSSQMNTEAFF. CDR3 DNA sequence: TGTGCCAGCAGCTCACAAATGAACACTGAAGCTTTCTTT. The full variable domain, rest sourced from reference TRBV7-8 and TRBJ1-1, is GAGVSQSPRYKVAKRGQDVALRCDPISGHVSLFWYQQALGQGPEFLTYFQNEAQLDKSGLPSDRFFAERPEGSVSTLKIQRTQQEDSAVYLCASSSQMNTEAFFGQGTRLTVV.

The CDR3 region has the DNA TGTGCCAGCAGCTTCGGTACCCCTAGTAGCCAAGAGACCCAGTACTTC. Residues: CASSFGTPSSQETQYF. The J gene is TRBJ2-5, the V gene TRBV7-9; D is undetermined. The CDR3 consists of 16 residues. Germline CDR1 is SEHNR and CDR2 is FQNEAQ (reference sequence). Between the trimmed V and J ends, which lost 3 bases and 1 base, there was a span of 15 bases.

The chain is built from TRBV5-1 and TRBJ2-5; 8 nucleotides agree with TRBD2. V lost 3 bases and J lost 4; bases outside the gene matches: 5. CDR1 is SGHRS and CDR2 is YFSETQ in the germline V gene. The CDR3 is made up of 14 amino acids. The CDR3 DNA sequence: TGCGCCAGCAGCTCCTTCGGGGGGGGAGAGACCCAGTACTTC. It translates to CASSSFGGGETQYF.

This clone was counted only a few times. The V and J genes are TRBV14 and TRBJ2-3; D gene unclear. The CDR3 consists of 12 residues. The germline CDR1 and CDR2 sequences are SGHDN and FVKESK. Trimming pared 5 bases from V and 2 bases from J, leaving 5 bases between. CDR3 sequence: CASSETTDTQYF. CDR3 nucleotides: TGTGCCAGCAGCGAAACCACAGATACGCAGTATTTT.

V gene TRBV5-1 combines with J gene TRBJ1-1, with D unclear. Trimming cost V 4 bases and J 1 base, with 8 bases left between them. CDR3 length: 13 amino acids. The germline gives CDR1 SGHRS, CDR2 YFSETQ. CDR3 protein: CASSTTANTEAFF. The CDR3 region has the DNA TGCGCCAGCAGCACGACGGCGAACACTGAAGCTTTCTTT.

J is TRBJ2-7 and V is TRBV6-1; 9 bases line up with TRBD2. V shed 3 bases and J 5 bases; nucleotides not matched to a gene: 8. CDR1 is MNHNS, CDR2 SASEGT, per germline. CDR3 length: 15 amino acids. The CDR3 sequence is CASSDLAGVQDEQYF. The CDR3 DNA reads TGTGCCAGCAGTGATTTAGCGGGAGTTCAAGACGAGCAGTACTTC.

The chain couples TRBV5-1 to TRBJ1-2, with D hard to call. Trimming shortened V by 2 bases and J by 1 base, and 9 bases separated the two germline ends. CDR3 length: 14 amino acids. In germline, CDR1 is SGHRS, CDR2 YFSETQ. The CDR3 is CASSLSTDNYGYTF. The CDR3 DNA sequence: TGCGCCAGCAGCTTATCGACGGATAACTATGGCTACACCTTC.

The chain combines TRBV7-9 with TRBJ2-2; TRBD2 matches at 10 bases. V lost 2 bases and J lost 7; bases outside the gene matches: 4. In germline, CDR1 is SEHNR, CDR2 FQNEAQ (reference sequence). This CDR3 has 15 amino acids. Here the CDR3 reads CASSLLAGVVGELFF. CDR3 coding DNA: TGTGCCAGCAGCTTACTAGCGGGAGTCGTCGGGGAGCTGTTTTTT.

This clone was observed a few times. The chain employs TRBV11-1 and TRBJ1-1, with a tentative D call TRBD1 (5 bases). The germline V gene encodes CDR1 SGHAT and CDR2 FQDESV (reference sequence). V was trimmed by 5 bases and J by 4 bases, leaving 11 bases between them. The CDR3 runs 13 residues. CDR3 DNA: TGTGCCAGCAGCGTGGGACGCCTCACTGAAGCTTTCTTT. Translated: CASSVGRLTEAFF.

The V gene is TRBV14, the J gene TRBJ1-1; D is unclear. The CDR3 runs 13 residues. V lost 1 base and J 5 bases, leaving 8 bases between the germline ends. Germline CDR1 reads SGHDN; CDR2 reads FVKESK. CDR3 sequence: CASSQVGGTEAFF. CDR3 in DNA: TGTGCCAGCAGCCAAGTAGGTGGGACTGAAGCTTTCTTT.

This clone has a handful of counts. The sample holds other DNA sequences that translate to the same CDR3. The chain has TRBV27 and TRBJ2-1; D is undetermined. The germline gives CDR1 MNHEY, CDR2 SMNVEV (reference sequence). V was trimmed by 2 bases and J by 0 bases, leaving 5 bases between them. The CDR3 length is 14 residues. The CDR3 reads CASSLMSSYNEQFF. The CDR3 DNA is TGTGCCAGCAGTTTAATGAGCTCCTACAATGAGCAGTTCTTC.

This clone turned up a few times. The gene calls are TRBV19 and TRBJ2-1; a weak D match, TRBD2 (5 bases). CDR1 is LNHDA and CDR2 is SQIVND in the germline V gene (reference sequence). This CDR3 region has 15 residues. Trimming cost V 6 bases and J 1 base, with 13 bases left between them. The CDR3 DNA is TGTGCCAGTAGCCTCTCAAGGAGGTCCTACAATGAGCAGTTCTTC. Translated: CASSLSRRSYNEQFF.

The rearrangement joins TRBV10-3 to TRBJ2-7; 13 bases align to TRBD2. The J segment lost 7 bases and the V segment lost 7 bases, leaving 7 bases of the junction unmatched. Germline loops: CDR1 ENHRY, CDR2 SYGVKD. The CDR3 is 14 residues long. The CDR3 DNA reads as TGTGCCATCACCGATACTAGCGGGAGGGGTGAGCAGTACTTC. This translates into CAITDTSGRGEQYF.

This clone has only a few counts. V gene TRBV7-6 combines with J gene TRBJ1-1; D is uncertain. Germline V CDR1 and CDR2: SGHVS, FNYEAQ. CDR3 length: 13 residues. Deletions cut 2 bases from V and 1 base from J, with 5 bases between. CDR3 coding DNA: TGTGCCAGCAGCTTACAGGAGAACACTGAAGCTTTCTTT. It translates to CASSLQENTEAFF.

The rearrangement joins TRBV30 to TRBJ1-5; D call uncertain. CDR1 is GTSNPN, CDR2 SVGIG, per germline (reference sequence). V lost 0 bases, J lost 0 bases, and 6 bases lay in between. The CDR3 loop spans 14 amino acids. The CDR3 coding sequence is TGTGCCTGGAGTGTAGACAATAGCAATCAGCCCCAGCATTTT. It yields the protein CAWSVDNSNQPQHF.

The chain has TRBV27 and TRBJ2-2, with 12 bases aligning to TRBD2. Germline CDR1 and CDR2: MNHEY and SMNVEV (reference sequence). The CDR3 has 15 amino acids. V dropped 5 bases and J dropped 5; count of bases not matched to a gene: 3. In DNA, the CDR3 is TGTGCCAGCAGTGTCGGGACTAGCGGGACCGGGGAGCTGTTTTTT. This gives the protein CASSVGTSGTGELFF.

This chain connects TRBV19 to TRBJ2-7, with D maybe TRBD1 (5 bases). Germline values: CDR1 LNHDA, CDR2 SQIVND (reference sequence). Deletions cut 6 bases from V and 2 bases from J, with 20 bases between. This CDR3 has 16 amino acids. This CDR3 is CASSNTRGRGTYEQYF. DNA of the CDR3: TGTGCCAGTAGCAATACCCGCGGAAGGGGTACCTACGAGCAGTACTTC.